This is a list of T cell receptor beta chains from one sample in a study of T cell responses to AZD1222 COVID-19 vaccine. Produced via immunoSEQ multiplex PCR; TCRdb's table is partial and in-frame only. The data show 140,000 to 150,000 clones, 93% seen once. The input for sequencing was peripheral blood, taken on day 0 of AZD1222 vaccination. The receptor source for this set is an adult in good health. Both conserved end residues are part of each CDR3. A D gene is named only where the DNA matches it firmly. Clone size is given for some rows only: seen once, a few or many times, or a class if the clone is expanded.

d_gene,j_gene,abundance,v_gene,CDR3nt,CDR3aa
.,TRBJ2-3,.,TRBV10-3,TGTGCCATCAGTGAGTCGACAGGGACTAGCACAGATACGCAGTATTTT,CAISESTGTSTDTQYF
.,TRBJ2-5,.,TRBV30,TGTGCCTGGACACGGACGGCCCAAGAGACCCAGTACTTC,CAWTRTAQETQYF
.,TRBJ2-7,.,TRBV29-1,TGCAGCGTTGTTAAGGGCCGCGACGAGCAGTACTTC,CSVVKGRDEQYF
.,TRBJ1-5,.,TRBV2,TGTGCCAGCAGTGATCCACTTCCGGGGTTTGACCTGATTAGCAATCAGCCCCAGCATTTT,CASSDPLPGFDLISNQPQHF
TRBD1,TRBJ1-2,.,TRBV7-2,TGTGCCAGCAGCCCCCAGCCACAGGGGTTTAGCAACACCTTC,CASSPQPQGFSNTF
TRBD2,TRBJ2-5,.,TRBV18,TGTGCCAGCTCACCATTTCAGAGCGGGGAAGAGACCCAGTACTTC,CASSPFQSGEETQYF
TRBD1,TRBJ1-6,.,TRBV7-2,TGTGCCAGCAAATTAGGGGGCGAGTATTCACCCCTCCACTTT,CASKLGGEYSPLHF
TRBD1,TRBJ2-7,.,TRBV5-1,TGCGCCAGCAGCCCGGGACAGGGGGCTTACGAGCAGTACTTC,CASSPGQGAYEQYF
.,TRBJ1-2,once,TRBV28,TGTGCCAGCAGTTTAGCTAACTATGGCTACACCTTC,CASSLANYGYTF
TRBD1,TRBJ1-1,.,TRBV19,TGTGCCAGTAGTCGGACAGGGTTTGGCACTGAAGCTTTCTTT,CASSRTGFGTEAFF
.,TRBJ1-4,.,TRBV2,TGTGCCAGCAGTGAAACGCAGGGCCCCTATGAAAAACTGTTTTTT,CASSETQGPYEKLFF
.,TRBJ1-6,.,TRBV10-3,TGTGCCACCGGGGGGACAAGGAATTCACCCCTCCACTTT,CATGGTRNSPLHF
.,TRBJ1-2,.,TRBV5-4,TGTGCCAGCAGAGCCCAGGGCGGGGGCTATGGCTACACCTTC,CASRAQGGGYGYTF
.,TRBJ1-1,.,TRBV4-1,TGCGCCAGCAGCCAAGATTCGGTCGTAAAGGGCACTGAAGCTTTCTTT,CASSQDSVVKGTEAFF
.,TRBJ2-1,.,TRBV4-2,TGTGCCAGCACCTGGGGTCCGGGGTATGAGCAGTTCTTC,CASTWGPGYEQFF